This T cell receptor beta chain originates from a study of Ad26.COV2.S vaccination and SARS-CoV-2 variants (dated by TCRdb to the early 2020s). General notes on the study: Donors in the vaccine arm were drawn from COV1001, a phase I-IIa trial of Ad26.COV2.S in healthy adults that was multicentre, randomized, double-blind and placebo-controlled. A total of approximately 30 samples were included in the TCR-sequenced set, comprising about 20 Ad26.COV2.S vaccine recipients, 5 placebo recipients and 8 SARS-CoV-2 convalescent individuals. The specificity and breadth of SARS-CoV-2-reactive T cell receptors after Ad26.COV2.S vaccination were assessed by TCRbeta repertoire sequencing. Trial participants were randomized into five groups of five: low-dose or high-dose Ad26.COV2.S given once or twice, or placebo on both occasions. Investigators did not know the trial group allocation while performing experiments and assessing outcomes. Dosing of Ad26.COV2.S was intramuscular, at either 5x10^10 or 1x10^11 viral particles, delivered as one shot or as two shots spaced 56 days apart. The investigation overall reported the following: After vaccination, spike-specific CD8+ and CD4+ T cell responses were reported to show substantial breadth. It was noted by the authors that total T cell responses may have been underestimated by the TCR breadth and depth analyses. Ad26.COV2.S recipients had higher spike-specific TCR breadth than placebo recipients (P = 0.0014). The study was not powered to compare responses between vaccine doses or regimens. Vaccine and placebo recipients had similar non-spike TCR breadth, a finding consistent with the vaccine containing only spike.

The treatment or condition label corresponds to: roughly 20 received Ad26.COV2.S at low or high dose, single or two shots; 5 received placebo; per-sample allocation not given. Repertoires of vaccine and placebo recipients were sequenced from samples taken on day 63 after the first injection. In Cohort 1b, more than 20 adults aged 18-55 years were enrolled at a single site in Boston, USA, between 29 July and 7 August 2020. Ad26.COV2.S was a replication-incompetent adenovirus type 26 vector that expressed a prefusion-stabilized SARS-CoV-2 spike protein derived from the original Wuhan strain. As concerns this clone: The clone's antigen remains unknown. The input lacks base qualities; no much larger clone sits a single base away.

The immunoSEQ Assay was used to sequence TCRbeta CDR3 regions. After extraction, genomic DNA underwent amplification by bias-controlled multiplex PCR, followed by high-throughput sequencing. The published analysis was carried out like this. Collapsing and filtering of sequences were performed to quantify the absolute abundance of each unique TCRbeta CDR3 region. Usable DNA was measured by amplifying reference genes present in all nucleated cells, and TCRbeta template counts were normalized to that usable DNA to estimate T cell fraction. Repertoire TCRs were annotated as SARS-CoV-2-specific when V gene, CDR3 amino acid sequence and J gene were exactly matched to a known reactive TCR set. The reference SARS-CoV-2 TCR set came from MIRA and was filtered for enrichment in COVID-19-positive ImmuneCODE repertoires, removing public or cross-reactive TCRs. Using the MIRA antigens, annotated TCRs were further analysed by specific ORF or by position within an ORF. Depth was the summed frequency of annotated unique rearrangements, while breadth was defined as annotated unique rearrangements over total unique productive rearrangements. Two-sided Wilcoxon rank-sum tests were used to compare TCR breadth between groups. TCRdb limited this immuneACCESS table to in-frame rearrangements with V and J called. A share of clones is missing; checked studies link under half to unresolved V genes, and the rest is unexplained. D and trimming come from the DNA, and the V and J calls and clone size come from that table. Here the sample has hundreds of thousands of clones; about nine tenths occur a single time. The ten largest clones capture about 3.4% of the sample.

From the cysteine up to the phenylalanine, the CDR3 has a length of 13 residues. Only the CDR3 portion is preserved as DNA: 39 bases, with reading frame beginning at the first base. Here the chain combines TRBV21-1 and TRBJ2-7; the DNA was not compared with TRBD1, the D call given in the table. TRBV21-1 corresponds to a pseudogene. The sample here was peripheral blood, taken in a trial of Ad26.COV2.S vaccine versus placebo. This receptor was identified in a person aged 18 to 59 who received the Ad26.COV2.S COVID-19 vaccine or a placebo. The CDR3 has the sequence CASSRQGSYEQYF. The nucleotide sequence reads as follows: TGTGCCAGCAGTCGACAGGGCTCCTACGAGCAGTACTTC.